This record covers a single TCR beta chain. What it recognizes is unknown. TCRdb independently ran MiXCR on the RT-PCR reads; one entry per CDR3 protein. Of about 700,000 distinct CDR3 sequences listed, 14% are singletons. This sample was included in a study of response to subunit inactivated influenza vaccine. Whole-study results and caveats: Each seasonal influenza vaccination, the authors suggested, recruits few new T cells.

Trimming took off 0 bases at V and 0 bases at J, with 21 bases between the two ends. Germline-derived CDR1 and CDR2 are LNHNV and YYDKDF (reference sequence). The CDR3 has 21 amino acids. The V and J genes are TRBV15 and TRBJ2-6; unclear D gene. The sequence was obtained from a man aged 50 to 60 who received an inactivated influenza vaccine. Source: PBMCs from blood, taken 14 days before vaccination. DNA of the CDR3: TGTGCCACCAGCAGAGATCAATTGACCAGCTGGTATTCCTCTGGGGCCAACGTCCTGACTTTC. Amino acid sequence: CATSRDQLTSWYSSGANVLTF. Based on the CDR3 plus reference TRBV15 and TRBJ2-6, the full variable domain is DAMVIQNPRYQVTQFGKPVTLSCSQTLNHNVMYWYQQKSSQAPKLLFHYYDKDFNNEADTPDNFQSRRPNTSFCFLDIRSPGLGDTAMYLCATSRDQLTSWYSSGANVLTFGAGSRLTVL.